The clone carrying this T cell receptor beta chain was detected many times. What it binds is not known. Time point in this sample: pre-sensitization, week 0. Treatment: therapeutic diphenylcyclopropenone sensitization with weekly scalp DPC. The sample originates from a study of human T cells and chemical hapten exposure. Study summary: The upper back received 0.01% DPC by patch testing, with results read at 6 days.

The V end lost 2 bases, the J end lost 6 bases, and 19 bases lay between the germline ends. The CDR3 runs to 16 residues. Germline loops: CDR1 SGHRS, CDR2 YFSETQ. Broader study findings: The study found expanded TCRs formed significantly more large CDR3 similarity clusters than controls.

Individual cDNA molecules had unique molecular identifiers attached to them by the library. In the authors' methods: Per-sample TCR counts ranged from about 20,000 to 750,000, median around 100,000. MiXCR, applied by TCRdb to the RACE reads, yields one record per CDR3 protein. TCRdb's processing, not the authors' own work, is the source of the V and J calls. The sample holds 300,000 to 450,000 distinct CDR3 sequences, roughly 5% seen once. This sample comprised whole blood, obtained in connection with sensitization to the hapten diphenylcyclopropenone (DPC). J is TRBJ2-3 and V is TRBV5-1, with D possibly TRBD2 on 6 matching bases. The TCR comes from a woman aged 45-65 years with alopecia areata. Some clones in this sample may be carry-over from other donors' samples. CDR3 residues: CASSFRTTRFMDTQYF. The CDR3 DNA follows: TGCGCCAGCAGCTTTAGGACTACCAGGTTCATGGATACGCAGTATTTT.